What follows are 29 T cell receptor beta chains derived from one specimen sequenced in a study of T cell repertoires in cytomegalovirus infection. A single record per CDR3 protein comes from TCRdb applying MiXCR to the reads. Among around 550,000 distinct CDR3 sequences listed, about 25% were seen once. Sequencing was carried out using PBMCs. The receptors shown here come from a human donor in good health (CMV status not recorded). Some clones in this sample may be carry-over from other donors' samples.

This chain joins TRBV11-3 and TRBJ2-2; TRBD1 agrees at 10 bases. The CDR3 runs 17 residues. V lost 5 bases to trimming and J lost 0 bases; unmatched junction nucleotides: 6. The germline CDR1 and CDR2 sequences are SGHNT and YENEEA. The CDR3 is CASSMRTGGTNTGELFF. CDR3 sequence (DNA): TGTGCCAGCAGCATGAGGACAGGGGGAACGAACACCGGGGAGCTGTTTTTT. The variable domain in full, with the rest retrieved from reference TRBV11-3 and TRBJ2-2, is EAGVVQSPRYKIIEKKQPVAFWCNPISGHNTLYWYLQNLGQGPELLIRYENEEAVDDSQLPKDRFSAERLKGVDSTLKIQPAELGDSAVYLCASSMRTGGTNTGELFFGEGSRLTVL.

Turning to this clonotype: At one boundary the junction diverges from the germline segment, which might be a read error. The chain is built from TRBV7-2 and TRBJ2-5; TRBD2 agrees at 7 bases. This CDR3 is built from 14 residues. Germline CDR1 SGHTA, CDR2 FQGNSA. The CDR3 DNA reads as TGTGCCAGCAGCCCAGGACTAGTTCAAGAGATCCAGTACTTC. Encoded protein: CASSPGLVQEIQYF.

The chain links TRBV9 to TRBJ2-2, with D perhaps being TRBD1 or TRBD2 (5 bases each). The CDR3 runs 15 residues. Germline loops: CDR1 SGDLS, CDR2 YYNGEE. Trimming took 4 bases from V and 3 from J, leaving 13 bases between them. The DNA for the CDR3 is TGTGCCAGCAGCCGGGACGGGGCCGACACCGGGGAGCTGTTTTTT. Translating gives CASSRDGADTGELFF. Together with reference TRBV9 and TRBJ2-2, the CDR3 gives the full variable domain: DSGVTQTPKHLITATGQRVTLRCSPRSGDLSVYWYQQSLDQGLQFLIQYYNGEERAKGNILERFSAQQFPDLHSELNLSSLELGDSALYFCASSRDGADTGELFFGEGSRLTVL.

The genes are TRBV12-3 or TRBV12-4 and TRBJ1-5, with 7 bases fitting TRBD1. The CDR3 has 14 amino acids. V lost 5 bases and J lost 9; bases outside the gene matches: 10. This CDR3 is CASSRNRGNVPQHF. The CDR3 DNA follows: TGTGCCAGCAGTCGCAACAGGGGTAACGTGCCCCAGCATTTT.

The CDR3 loop is CASSTGLANTGELFF. CDR3 nucleotide sequence: TGTGCCAGCAGCACGGGACTAGCGAACACCGGGGAGCTGTTTTTT. The genes are TRBV11-2 and TRBJ2-2, with 8 positions matching TRBD2. The CDR3 is 15 amino acids. The germline V gene encodes CDR1 SGHAT and CDR2 FQNNGV. The V segment lost 5 bases and the J segment 0 bases; nucleotides outside the gene matches: 2.

CDR3 DNA sequence: TGTGCCAGCAGTTTACCGTGGGAGCGTGGCAATGAGCAGTTCTTC. Its translation is CASSLPWERGNEQFF. The rearrangement joins TRBV12-3 or TRBV12-4 to TRBJ2-1; D is perhaps TRBD2 (5 bases). This CDR3 is 15 amino acids long. V lost 2 bases, J lost 6 bases, and 14 bases lay in between.

The chain couples TRBV7-2 to TRBJ2-4, with TRBD2 matching 8 bases. This CDR3 spans 15 amino acids. The V gene end was trimmed by 5 bases and the J gene end by 6 bases; junction bases not matched to a gene: 9. Germline CDR1 reads SGHTA; CDR2 reads FQGNSA. CDR3 nucleotides: TGTGCCAGCAGCCCGGGAGGGGGGGGGAGAAACATTCAGTACTTC. Its translation is CASSPGGGGRNIQYF.

This clonotype was counted at least ten times. The chain links TRBV7-2 to TRBJ2-3; D possibly corresponds to TRBD1 (5 bases). CDR3 length: 15 residues. CDR1 is SGHTA, CDR2 FQGNSA, per germline. V was cut by 3 bases and J by 3 bases, with 13 bases left in between. The CDR3 DNA is TGTGCCAGCAGCTTGATTATGGCAGGGACAGATACGCAGTATTTT. Encoded protein: CASSLIMAGTDTQYF.

The genes are TRBV10-3 and TRBJ1-1, with a weak D call TRBD1 (5 bases). CDR3 length equals 13 residues. Germline assignment: CDR1 ENHRY and CDR2 SYGVKD. Trimming took 6 bases from V and 4 from J, leaving 12 bases between them. In nucleotides, the CDR3 is TGTGCCATCAGCGACAGTCACAGCACTGAAGCTTTCTTT. Amino acid sequence: CAISDSHSTEAFF.

The gene calls are TRBV28 and TRBJ1-2; no definite D call. The germline V gene has CDR1 MDHEN and CDR2 SYDVKM. Deletions cut 2 bases from V and 4 bases from J, with 14 bases between. The CDR3 runs 15 residues. Written as DNA, the CDR3 is TGTGCCAGCAGTTTAACGGGCGACCCCTCCTATGGCTACACCTTC. Amino acids: CASSLTGDPSYGYTF.

Only a few counts were recorded for this clonotype. V is TRBV5-4 and J is TRBJ1-1, with 7 bases fitting TRBD1. CDR1 is SGHNT, CDR2 YYREEE, per germline (reference sequence). This CDR3 is built from 14 residues. Unmatched junction bases numbered 2, after V lost 2 bases and J lost 1 base. The chain's CDR3 is CASSFGDRNTEAFF. The CDR3 nucleotides read TGTGCCAGCAGCTTCGGGGACAGGAACACTGAAGCTTTCTTT.

In this sample, this clonotype turned up many times. J is TRBJ1-1 and V is TRBV7-2, with D unclear. The CDR3 runs to 15 residues. CDR1 is SGHTA and CDR2 is FQGNSA in the germline V gene. Trimming removed 5 bases from V and 0 bases from J, with 13 bases in between. The CDR3 DNA reads TGTGCCAGCAGCCTAACCGGGCCTCTGAACACTGAAGCTTTCTTT. It translates to CASSLTGPLNTEAFF. The variable domain in full, completed from reference TRBV7-2 and TRBJ1-1, reads GAGVSQSPSNKVTEKGKDVELRCDPISGHTALYWYRQSLGQGLEFLIYFQGNSAPDKSGLPSDRFSAERTGGSVSTLTIQRTQQEDSAVYLCASSLTGPLNTEAFFGQGTRLTVV.

V is TRBV6-6 and J is TRBJ2-7, with a weak D call TRBD2 (6 bases). V was clipped by 5 bases and J by 4 bases, with 15 bases between them. Germline loops: CDR1 MNHNY, CDR2 SVGAGI (reference sequence). CDR3 length: 14 amino acids. The CDR3 nucleotides are TGTGCCAGCAGTCCCCGGAGGGCCGCGTACGAGCAGTACTTC. This gives the protein CASSPRRAAYEQYF.

This clonotype was counted only a few times. In DNA, the CDR3 is TGTGCCAGCAGCTTGCCCTCTCGGGATGAGCAGTTCTTC. This encodes CASSLPSRDEQFF. V gene TRBV5-6 combines with J gene TRBJ2-1; D uncertain. CDR1 and CDR2 from the germline V gene are SGHDT and YYEEEE. Deletions cut 1 base from V and 8 bases from J, with 10 bases between. The CDR3 loop spans 13 amino acids.

This chain connects TRBV6-1 to TRBJ2-1; D possibly corresponds to TRBD2 (6 bases). The length of the CDR3 is 15 residues. Trimming took off 6 bases at V and 5 bases at J, with 17 bases between the two ends. Germline CDR1 and CDR2: MNHNS and SASEGT. The CDR3 coding sequence is TGTGCCAGCAGCGTAATTAGCGGATTTAACAATGAGCAGTTCTTC. Translated, it gives CASSVISGFNNEQFF.

This clonotype appeared many times. The rearrangement links TRBV25-1 to TRBJ1-3; no definite D call. V was pared by 6 bases and J by 0 bases, with 12 bases between. CDR3 length equals 15 residues. Per germline, CDR1 MGHDK and CDR2 SYGVNS. The CDR3 DNA sequence: TGTGCCAGCAGCCTGCCGGGCTACTCTGGAAACACCATATATTTT. Protein: CASSLPGYSGNTIYF.

This clonotype was observed a handful of times. The chain is built from TRBV7-9 and TRBJ1-5; possibly TRBD1 for D (5 bases). V lost 4 bases and J 6 bases, leaving 16 bases between the germline ends. The CDR3 contains 15 residues. CDR1 and CDR2 (germline): SEHNR, FQNEAQ (reference sequence). CDR3 sequence: CASSSQGGNGQPQHF. The CDR3, as DNA: TGTGCCAGCAGCTCCCAGGGAGGTAACGGTCAGCCCCAGCATTTT.

The chain employs TRBV7-2 and TRBJ1-2; TRBD1 might be the D (5 bases). The germline V gene has CDR1 SGHTA and CDR2 FQGNSA. Trimming removed 3 bases at V and 7 bases at J, with 18 bases between. The CDR3 loop spans 15 amino acids. CDR3 bases: TGTGCCAGCAGCTTGAGAGGGGCGTCACTGGGTGGCTACACCTTC. Its translation is CASSLRGASLGGYTF.

The chain has TRBV6-2 or TRBV6-3 and TRBJ2-2; 7 bases are a match to TRBD1. Germline trimming cut 6 bases from V and 7 bases from J; bases unmatched to any gene: 11. CDR1 is MNHEY, CDR2 SVGEGT, per germline. This CDR3 contains 15 residues. CDR3 DNA: TGTGCCAGCAGAGATGACAGGGATGGAAGCGGGGAGCTGTTTTTT. Residues: CASRDDRDGSGELFF.

This clonotype was seen only a few times. The chain joins TRBV19 to TRBJ1-4; D remains ambiguous. CDR3 length equals 15 residues. CDR1 and CDR2 (germline): LNHDA, SQIVND (reference sequence). V dropped 3 bases and J dropped 0 bases, with 8 bases sitting between them. CDR3 in amino acids: CASSILGATNEKLFF. The CDR3 nucleotides are TGTGCCAGTAGTATTTTGGGAGCAACTAATGAAAAACTGTTTTTT.

The chain recombines TRBV27 with TRBJ1-5, with 12 bases matching TRBD1. The CDR3 runs 18 residues. From germline, CDR1 is MNHEY and CDR2 SMNVEV (reference sequence). V was clipped by 11 bases and J by 1 base; unmatched bases: 15. DNA for the CDR3: TGTGCCTCATCCCTCGGACGGGACAGGGGGCTAAGCAATCAGCCCCAGCATTTT. Amino acids: CASSLGRDRGLSNQPQHF.

This clonotype came up many times. J is TRBJ2-3 and V is TRBV5-4; unclear D gene. This CDR3 region has 14 residues. Trimming removed 4 bases at V and 3 bases at J, with 12 bases between. Germline values: CDR1 SGHNT, CDR2 YYREEE (reference sequence). CDR3 nucleotide sequence: TGTGCCAGCAGCATATCGAGCGTGACAGATACGCAGTATTTT. This translates into CASSISSVTDTQYF.

This clonotype appeared a few times. J is TRBJ2-2 and V is TRBV12-3 or TRBV12-4; D is ambiguous. Trimming removed 7 bases at V and 7 bases at J, with 10 bases between. The CDR3 extends over 12 amino acids. In DNA, the CDR3 is TGTGCCAGCACCATCTATATCGGGGAGCTGTTTTTT. This encodes CASTIYIGELFF.

This chain links TRBV25-1 with TRBJ2-4; D unclear. The V gene's germline CDR1 is MGHDK and CDR2 SYGVNS. V was clipped by 3 bases and J by 0 bases, with 9 bases between them. The CDR3 is 15 amino acids. CDR3 DNA: TGTGCCAGCAGTGATGCGAGCTTAGCCAAAAACATTCAGTACTTC. As protein: CASSDASLAKNIQYF. The full variable domain, with the rest looked up from reference TRBV25-1 and TRBJ2-4, is EADIYQTPRYLVIGTGKKITLECSQTMGHDKMYWYQQDPGMELHLIHYSYGVNSTEKGDLSSESTVSRIRTEHFPLTLESARPSHTSQYLCASSDASLAKNIQYFGAGTRLSVL.

The rearrangement links TRBV7-9 to TRBJ2-1; D remains ambiguous. Looked up from germline, CDR1 is SEHNR and CDR2 is FQNEAQ (reference sequence). Trimming cost V 5 bases and J 9 bases, with 8 bases left between them. The CDR3 runs to 11 residues. CDR3 bases: TGTGCCAGCAGCCAGACCGGTGAGCAGTTCTTC. This codes for CASSQTGEQFF.

The table lists this clonotype with a few counts. The chain links TRBV7-9 to TRBJ1-4; 8 nucleotides line up with TRBD1. The CDR3 is 15 residues long. From germline, CDR1 is SEHNR and CDR2 FQNEAQ (reference sequence). V lost 4 bases and J lost 4; bases outside the gene matches: 5. This chain's CDR3 is CASSSRTGNNEKLFF. For the CDR3, the DNA is TGTGCCAGCAGCTCTAGGACAGGGAATAATGAAAAACTGTTTTTT.

This clonotype has a handful of counts. The chain couples TRBV12-3 or TRBV12-4 to TRBJ2-1; 14 positions match TRBD2. V dropped 7 bases and J dropped 7; count of bases not matched to a gene: 15. CDR3 size: 18 residues. CDR3 coding DNA: TGTGCCAGCACCGCGTGGTTACGACTAGCGGGAGGGAGGAATGAGCAGTTCTTC. It codes for CASTAWLRLAGGRNEQFF.

The chain recombines TRBV19 with TRBJ2-2; D is uncertain. CDR3 size: 15 residues. V gave up 0 bases and J gave up 2 bases, with 7 bases separating them. CDR1 is LNHDA and CDR2 is SQIVND in the germline V gene (reference sequence). CDR3 sequence: CASSIDYRNTGELFF. Here the CDR3 DNA reads TGTGCCAGTAGTATAGATTACCGCAACACCGGGGAGCTGTTTTTT.

There are a few counts of this clonotype. The chain combines TRBV7-2 with TRBJ2-1, with D tentatively TRBD2 (6 bases). From germline, CDR1 is SGHTA and CDR2 FQGNSA. This CDR3 comprises 18 residues. Between the trimmed V and J ends, which lost 0 bases and 0 bases, there was a span of 15 bases. The CDR3 DNA reads TGTGCCAGCAGCTTAGCGCAGGTTGCGGGAAGCTCCTACAATGAGCAGTTCTTC. Protein product: CASSLAQVAGSSYNEQFF.